One sample yielded the 30 T cell receptor beta chains listed below, sequenced in a study of T cell responses to AZD1222 COVID-19 vaccine. Assay: immunoSEQ multiplex PCR; the TCRdb copy retains only in-frame clones and omits some. The table includes 200,000 or so clones, 87% detected once. Material: peripheral blood, obtained on day 0 of MenACWY control vaccination. All receptors come from an adult in good health.

This clone was seen a single time. The J gene is TRBJ2-3, the V gene TRBV3-1 (or the pseudogene TRBV3-2); the D is unclear. V lost 4 bases, J lost 6 bases, and 14 bases lay in between. The CDR3 has 14 residues. Germline-derived CDR1 and CDR2 are LGHDT and YNNKEL (reference sequence). CDR3 DNA sequence: TGTGCCAGCAGCCTAACCGTTCTCTCGGATACGCAGTATTTT. Its protein is CASSLTVLSDTQYF.

The V and J genes are TRBV2 and TRBJ1-4; tentative D call: TRBD1 (6 bases). Trimming left V 2 bases short and J 4 bases short, with 14 bases between. This CDR3 is built from 16 residues. CDR1 and CDR2 from the germline V gene are SNHLY and FYNNEI. The CDR3 is CASSEFLAGDNEKLFF. CDR3 bases: TGTGCCAGCAGTGAATTCCTGGCAGGGGATAATGAAAAACTGTTTTTT.

The chain carries TRBV27 and TRBJ1-4, with 7 positions matching TRBD1. Germline assignment: CDR1 MNHEY and CDR2 SMNVEV (reference sequence). With V trimmed by 2 bases and J by 6 bases, 6 bases remained unmatched. There are 15 residues in the CDR3. This CDR3 is CASSLKGATDEKLFF. The CDR3 coding sequence is TGTGCCAGCAGTTTAAAGGGGGCGACGGATGAAAAACTGTTTTTT.

The chain recombines TRBV9 with TRBJ1-3; 7 bases are shared with TRBD1. Germline V gene sequence: CDR1 SGDLS, CDR2 YYNGEE. The CDR3 consists of 17 residues. V shed 0 bases, J shed 0 bases, and the junction held 6 bases outside the gene matches. Here the CDR3 reads CASSVGAGGTSGNTIYF. The CDR3 bases are TGTGCCAGCAGCGTAGGGGCAGGGGGAACCTCTGGAAACACCATATATTTT.

V usage is TRBV19 and J usage is TRBJ2-2, with D uncertain. CDR1 is LNHDA, CDR2 SQIVND, per germline (reference sequence). Trimming took 7 bases from V and 1 from J, leaving 13 bases between them. This CDR3 is 15 amino acids long. In DNA, the CDR3 is TGTGCCAGTACCCCAAGGCGGTTGAACACCGGGGAGCTGTTTTTT. It translates to CASTPRRLNTGELFF.

The chain is built from TRBV5-1 and TRBJ1-1; no definite D call. CDR1 is SGHRS, CDR2 YFSETQ, per germline. This CDR3 comprises 15 residues. Trimming shortened V by 4 bases and J by 0 bases, and 13 bases separated the two germline ends. CDR3 region: CASSIRTAMNTEAFF. The CDR3 DNA follows: TGCGCCAGCAGCATCAGGACCGCGATGAACACTGAAGCTTTCTTT.

The CDR3 DNA reads as TGTGCCAGCAGCTGGTTCGGCTCCTACGAGCAGTACTTC. Its protein is CASSWFGSYEQYF. V usage is TRBV5-5 and J usage is TRBJ2-7, with no clear D. CDR3 size: 13 residues. V was cut by 3 bases and J by 0 bases, with 7 bases left in between. The V gene's germline CDR1 is SGHKS and CDR2 YYEKEE (reference sequence). The variable domain in full, with the rest retrieved from reference TRBV5-5 and TRBJ2-7, is DAGVTQSPTHLIKTRGQQVTLRCSPISGHKSVSWYQQVLGQGPQFIFQYYEKEERGRGNFPDRFSARQFPNYSSELNVNALLLGDSALYLCASSWFGSYEQYFGPGTRLTVT.

V usage is TRBV28 and J usage is TRBJ2-5; D may be TRBD1 or TRBD2 (5 bases each). The CDR3 has 12 amino acids. Trimming cost V 8 bases and J 1 base, with 8 bases left between them. The V gene's germline CDR1 is MDHEN and CDR2 SYDVKM. CDR3 sequence: CASYGAQETQYF. Here the CDR3 DNA reads TGTGCCAGCTACGGGGCCCAAGAGACCCAGTACTTC.

V is TRBV19 and J is TRBJ1-5; 9 nucleotides line up with TRBD1. The germline gives CDR1 LNHDA, CDR2 SQIVND (reference sequence). This CDR3 has 14 residues. The V gene end was trimmed by 8 bases and the J gene end by 7 bases; junction bases not matched to a gene: 9. CDR3 bases: TGTGCCAGTGACAGGGACAGGGCGATACAGCCCCAGCATTTT. Residues: CASDRDRAIQPQHF.

This chain joins TRBV4-3 and TRBJ2-2, with 7 bases that match TRBD2. V lost 8 bases, J lost 1 base, and 4 bases stayed unmatched. The germline V gene has CDR1 LGHNA and CDR2 YSLEER. The CDR3 is 14 amino acids. CDR3 residues: CASSTGGNTGELFF. Written as DNA, the CDR3 is TGCGCCAGCTCCACGGGGGGGAACACCGGGGAGCTGTTTTTT.

The chain uses TRBV7-6 and TRBJ2-5, with 12 nucleotides matching TRBD2. The CDR3 runs to 17 residues. Germline V gene sequence: CDR1 SGHVS, CDR2 FNYEAQ. The V segment lost 1 base and the J segment 2 bases; nucleotides outside the gene matches: 5. DNA for the CDR3: TGTGCCAGCAGCTTAGGGAGAACTAGCGGGGGGCAAGAGACCCAGTACTTC. Translated, it gives CASSLGRTSGGQETQYF.

The V call is TRBV27, the J call TRBJ1-1; weak D call: TRBD1 (5 bases). V gave up 2 bases and J gave up 3 bases, with 10 bases separating them. The CDR3 totals 14 residues. Germline CDR1 MNHEY, CDR2 SMNVEV (reference sequence). CDR3 in DNA: TGTGCCAGCAGTTTACGTCAGGGACACACTGAAGCTTTCTTT. It specifies CASSLRQGHTEAFF.

CDR3 bases: TGTGCCTGGAGTGTATGGGGGGGCAATCAGCCCCAGCATTTT. Its protein product is CAWSVWGGNQPQHF. The V call is TRBV30, the J call TRBJ1-5; D may be TRBD1 (5 bases). The germline V gene has CDR1 GTSNPN and CDR2 SVGIG (reference sequence). There are 14 residues in the CDR3. Trimming removed 0 bases at V and 2 bases at J, with 8 bases between.

In this sample, this clone turned up once. The DNA of the CDR3 is TGTGCCAGCAGCATCGAGGAGCAGCCATACAATGAGCAGTTCTTC. Encoded protein: CASSIEEQPYNEQFF. The genes are TRBV6-5 and TRBJ2-1, with D unresolved. The CDR3 covers 15 residues. The germline gives CDR1 MNHEY, CDR2 SVGAGI. Between the trimmed V and J ends, which lost 6 bases and 4 bases, there was a span of 16 bases.

The chain recombines TRBV19 with TRBJ2-6; 8 bases match TRBD1. Trimming took 5 bases from V and 6 from J; bases not matched to a gene: 6. Germline CDR1 is LNHDA and CDR2 is SQIVND (reference sequence). The CDR3 has 15 amino acids. Here the CDR3 reads CASSSGGGVANVLTF. The DNA for the CDR3 is TGTGCCAGTAGTTCAGGGGGCGGTGTGGCCAACGTCCTGACTTTC. Filled out from reference TRBV19 and TRBJ2-6, the complete variable domain reads DGGITQSPKYLFRKEGQNVTLSCEQNLNHDAMYWYRQDPGQGLRLIYYSQIVNDFQKGDIAEGYSVSREKKESFPLTVTSAQKNPTAFYLCASSSGGGVANVLTFGAGSRLTVL.

The chain employs TRBV7-8 and TRBJ2-6; 7 bases map to TRBD1. CDR3 length: 16 amino acids. The trim removed 5 bases at V and 0 bases at J, leaving 4 bases unmatched. Germline CDR1 reads SGHVS; CDR2 reads FQNEAQ. Here the CDR3 reads CASSTSGGSGANVLTF. The DNA for the CDR3 is TGTGCCAGCAGCACTTCAGGGGGCTCTGGGGCCAACGTCCTGACTTTC.

The chain has TRBV7-2 and TRBJ2-7, with D perhaps matching TRBD2 (5 bases). Germline lookup yields CDR1 SGHTA and CDR2 FQGNSA. Trimming left V 6 bases short and J 3 bases short, with 15 bases between. This CDR3 region has 14 residues. The CDR3 DNA is TGTGCCAGCAGGATGGACTCGGTGGGCTACGAGCAGTACTTC. Translated, it gives CASRMDSVGYEQYF.

This chain joins TRBV11-2 and TRBJ1-2, with TRBD1 matching over 10 bases. This CDR3 spans 13 amino acids. V lost 6 bases and J lost 6; bases outside the gene matches: 4. Germline values: CDR1 SGHAT, CDR2 FQNNGV. For the CDR3, the DNA is TGTGCCAGCAGAGAGACAGGGGGCGATGGCTACACCTTC. It yields the protein CASRETGGDGYTF.

The chain carries TRBV30 and TRBJ1-1; TRBD1 is a possible D gene (6 bases). Trimming left V 0 bases short and J 6 bases short, with 14 bases between. The CDR3 totals 14 residues. Germline V gives CDR1 GTSNPN, CDR2 SVGIG (reference sequence). As DNA, the CDR3 is TGTGCCTGGAGTGTTACGGGGGCGGGGTCTGAAGCTTTCTTT. Protein: CAWSVTGAGSEAFF.

The genes are TRBV7-3 and TRBJ2-1; D is uncertain. The V end was cut by 1 base, the J end by 8 bases, with 12 bases between. The germline V gene encodes CDR1 SGHTA and CDR2 FQGTGA. This CDR3 has 14 residues. For the CDR3, the DNA is TGTGCCAGCAGCTTAAGGACCGAAGGAGATGAGCAGTTCTTC. Its translation is CASSLRTEGDEQFF.

The chain uses TRBV15 and TRBJ2-7, with 7 bases that match TRBD2. CDR1 is LNHNV and CDR2 is YYDKDF in the germline V gene (reference sequence). The CDR3 extends over 14 amino acids. V shed 1 base and J 3 bases; nucleotides not matched to a gene: 3. In DNA, the CDR3 is TGTGCCACCAGCAGAGGCGGGGGACTCTACGAGCAGTACTTC. It yields the protein CATSRGGGLYEQYF.

The V and J genes are TRBV10-3 and TRBJ2-3; D might be TRBD2 (7 bases). Germline V lookup: CDR1 ENHRY, CDR2 SYGVKD. The V and J ends lost 10 bases and 4 bases respectively, with 15 bases between them. The CDR3 extends over 13 amino acids. The CDR3 coding sequence is TGTGCCACCCGGGGCGGGGGCCCAGATACGCAGTATTTT. Its protein is CATRGGGPDTQYF.

The chain is built from TRBV11-2 and TRBJ1-2; the match to TRBD1 covers 7 bases. This CDR3 has 14 amino acids. Germline-derived CDR1 and CDR2 are SGHAT and FQNNGV. J gave up 2 bases and V 5 bases, and 5 bases lay outside the gene matches. CDR3 sequence: CASSPGTVNYGYTF. The CDR3 DNA reads TGTGCCAGCAGCCCCGGGACAGTAAACTATGGCTACACCTTC.

In its sample, this clone was seen a few times. The rearrangement links TRBV11-2 to TRBJ1-1, with D maybe TRBD1 (5 bases). V dropped 7 bases and J dropped 2 bases, with 20 bases sitting between them. The CDR3 loop spans 16 amino acids. Germline CDR1 reads SGHAT; CDR2 reads FQNNGV. CDR3 residues: CASTLYPTALNTEAFF. The CDR3 nucleotides read TGTGCCAGCACCCTCTACCCGACAGCCTTAAACACTGAAGCTTTCTTT.

The V gene is TRBV19, the J gene TRBJ1-1; a possible D gene is TRBD1 (6 bases). V lost 10 bases and J lost 5, with 11 bases in between. CDR1 and CDR2 from the germline V gene are LNHDA and SQIVND (reference sequence). The CDR3 runs 11 residues. CDR3 DNA: TGTGCCACCCGAGGACAGACTGAAGCTTTCTTT. This codes for CATRGQTEAFF.

The V and J genes are TRBV30 and TRBJ2-2; 9 nucleotides match TRBD1. This CDR3 has 14 amino acids. Germline CDR1 GTSNPN, CDR2 SVGIG (reference sequence). J lost 6 bases, V lost 3 bases, and 5 bases had no gene match. The DNA of the CDR3 is TGTGCCTGGAGAGAACAGGGGGCGGCCGGGGAGCTGTTTTTT. Translated: CAWREQGAAGELFF. The full variable domain, its missing parts supplied by reference TRBV30 and TRBJ2-2, is SQTIHQWPATLVQPVGSPLSLECTVEGTSNPNLYWYRQAAGRGLQLLFYSVGIGQISSEVPQNLSASRPQDRQFILSSKKLLLSDSGFYLCAWREQGAAGELFFGEGSRLTVL.

The DNA for the CDR3 is TGCGCCAGCAGCTTGGATTGGAGTAGCAATCAGCCCCAGCATTTT. Its translation is CASSLDWSSNQPQHF. This rearrangement joins TRBV5-1 to TRBJ1-5; no reliable D call. V lost 0 bases and J 0 bases, leaving 7 bases between the germline ends. The V gene's germline CDR1 is SGHRS and CDR2 YFSETQ. CDR3 length: 15 residues.

The gene calls are TRBV4-1 and TRBJ1-2, with TRBD1 matching over 8 bases. CDR3 length equals 15 residues. The J segment lost 6 bases and the V segment lost 2 bases, leaving 8 bases of the junction unmatched. From germline, CDR1 is MGHRA and CDR2 YSYEKL. DNA for the CDR3: TGCGCCAGCAGCCAAACGGGGGCAGGGGGCAATGGCTACACCTTC. Its translation is CASSQTGAGGNGYTF.

The CDR3 protein is CAISEFTGERTEAFF. CDR3 DNA sequence: TGTGCCATCAGTGAGTTCACAGGGGAGAGGACTGAAGCTTTCTTT. The chain recombines TRBV10-3 with TRBJ1-1; 7 bases fit TRBD1. This CDR3 spans 15 amino acids. From germline, CDR1 is ENHRY and CDR2 SYGVKD. V lost 1 base and J lost 5; bases outside the gene matches: 7.

This rearrangement joins TRBV5-1 to TRBJ2-5, with 14 bases identical to TRBD2. V dropped 9 bases and J dropped 3; count of bases not matched to a gene: 4. From germline, CDR1 is SGHRS and CDR2 YFSETQ. The CDR3 covers 14 residues. The DNA for the CDR3 is TGCGCCACCAAGACTAGCGGGGGGGAAGAGACCCAGTACTTC. Translating it yields CATKTSGGEETQYF.